The 15 T cell receptor beta chains presented below share a single source sample, sequenced in a study of T cell changes during pregnancy in multiple sclerosis. Produced via immunoSEQ multiplex PCR; TCRdb's table is partial and in-frame only. The table shows approximately 69,000 clones, with approximately 94% occurring only once. The sequencing here drew on peripheral blood, taken in the third trimester of pregnancy. The receptor source for this set is a female donor with multiple sclerosis, enrolled in a pregnancy study.

This chain uses TRBV7-2 with TRBJ2-1; 13 nucleotides match TRBD2. The CDR3 runs 16 residues. J gave up 11 bases and V 3 bases, and 10 bases lay outside the gene matches. CDR1 SGHTA and CDR2 FQGNSA come from the germline V gene. The CDR3 DNA sequence: TGTGCCAGCAGCTTCCGCCGGACTAGCGGGGGAGAGAAGCAGTTCTTC. Its protein product is CASSFRRTSGGEKQFF. Using reference TRBV7-2 and TRBJ2-1 for the parts outside the CDR3, the full variable domain is GAGVSQSPSNKVTEKGKDVELRCDPISGHTALYWYRQSLGQGLEFLIYFQGNSAPDKSGLPSDRFSAERTGGSVSTLTIQRTQQEDSAVYLCASSFRRTSGGEKQFFGPGTRLTVL.

This sequence joins TRBV7-9 and TRBJ2-4; D perhaps matches TRBD1 (5 bases). The CDR3 has 18 residues. CDR1 is SEHNR, CDR2 FQNEAQ, per germline (reference sequence). V was trimmed by 1 base and J by 3 bases, leaving 19 bases between them. The CDR3 coding sequence is TGTGCCAGCAGCTTAGGGGAAGGGGAAGGCTATGTCAAAAACATTCAGTACTTC. As protein: CASSLGEGEGYVKNIQYF.

V is TRBV4-3 and J is TRBJ1-2; a weak D match, TRBD1 (5 bases). The CDR3 runs to 14 residues. Germline V gives CDR1 LGHNA, CDR2 YSLEER. Between the trimmed V and J ends, which lost 4 bases and 6 bases, there was a span of 15 bases. In DNA form, the CDR3 reads TGCGCCAGCAGCCGGGTCGGGGGGTTCCATGGCTACACCTTC. The encoded protein is CASSRVGGFHGYTF.

The chain uses TRBV15 and TRBJ2-3; the D gene is possibly TRBD2 (5 bases). This CDR3 contains 14 residues. The germline V gene encodes CDR1 LNHNV and CDR2 YYDKDF (reference sequence). V lost 2 bases to trimming and J lost 4 bases, with 10 bases between them. The CDR3 nucleotides are TGTGCCACCAGCAGACTAGTGGGAGCAGATACGCAGTATTTT. This gives the protein CATSRLVGADTQYF.

This sequence joins TRBV28 and TRBJ1-1, with a possible D match to TRBD1 (6 bases). CDR3 length equals 15 residues. The germline V and J ends were trimmed by 3 bases and 0 bases, with 11 bases remaining between them. CDR1 is MDHEN, CDR2 SYDVKM, per germline. In DNA, the CDR3 is TGTGCCAGCAGTTTCCAAACAGGGATGAACACTGAAGCTTTCTTT. Translating gives CASSFQTGMNTEAFF. Supplemented by reference TRBV28 and TRBJ1-1, the full variable domain reads DVKVTQSSRYLVKRTGEKVFLECVQDMDHENMFWYRQDPGLGLRLIYFSYDVKMKEKGDIPEGYSVSREKKERFSLILESASTNQTSMYLCASSFQTGMNTEAFFGQGTRLTVV.

This CDR3 reads CASSLDGASGGHKADTQYF. DNA of the CDR3: TGTGCCAGCAGCTTAGATGGGGCTAGCGGGGGCCACAAGGCAGATACGCAGTATTTT. The rearrangement uses TRBV11-2 and TRBJ2-3, with 10 positions matching TRBD2. Trimming at V came to 0 bases and at J to 4 bases, leaving 13 bases not matched to a gene. The CDR3 is 19 residues long. Germline V gene lookup returns CDR1 SGHAT and CDR2 FQNNGV.

J is TRBJ1-5 and V is TRBV7-2, with unresolved D. This CDR3 has 14 residues. Trimming removed 4 bases at V and 4 bases at J, with 11 bases between. Germline loops: CDR1 SGHTA, CDR2 FQGNSA. CDR3: CASSSRAGNQPQHF. The CDR3 DNA reads TGTGCCAGCAGCTCGAGGGCGGGGAATCAGCCCCAGCATTTT.

The gene calls are TRBV5-1 and TRBJ1-1; the D gene is possibly TRBD1 (5 bases). Germline CDR1 is SGHRS and CDR2 is YFSETQ. The CDR3 runs to 16 residues. Between the trimmed V and J ends, which lost 3 bases and 0 bases, there was a span of 15 bases. CDR3 loop: CASSSGQVFMNTEAFF. The DNA for the CDR3 is TGCGCCAGCAGCTCAGGACAAGTGTTTATGAACACTGAAGCTTTCTTT.

This sequence joins TRBV15 and TRBJ1-2; D is unresolved. Germline-derived CDR1 and CDR2 are LNHNV and YYDKDF (reference sequence). V dropped 0 bases and J dropped 8 bases, with 16 bases sitting between them. The CDR3 contains 15 residues. CDR3 amino acids: CATSRDRYEAAGYTF. DNA for the CDR3: TGTGCCACCAGCAGAGATAGATATGAGGCCGCGGGCTACACCTTC. Combining the CDR3 with reference TRBV15 and TRBJ1-2 gives the whole variable domain DAMVIQNPRYQVTQFGKPVTLSCSQTLNHNVMYWYQQKSSQAPKLLFHYYDKDFNNEADTPDNFQSRRPNTSFCFLDIRSPGLGDTAMYLCATSRDRYEAAGYTFGSGTRLTVV.

The chain recombines TRBV6-6 with TRBJ2-7; 8 bases are shared with TRBD2. CDR1 is MNHNY, CDR2 SVGAGI, per germline (reference sequence). Unmatched junction bases numbered 8, after V lost 3 bases and J lost 1 base. The CDR3 loop spans 16 amino acids. CDR3 coding DNA: TGTGCCAGCAGTTATCAAACGGGGGGGCTTTCCTACGAGCAGTACTTC. Translation gives CASSYQTGGLSYEQYF.

V and J are TRBV7-2 and TRBJ2-5; 8 bases fit TRBD2. The V gene end was trimmed by 5 bases and the J gene end by 7 bases; junction bases not matched to a gene: 18. The CDR3 runs 17 residues. The V gene's germline CDR1 is SGHTA and CDR2 FQGNSA. CDR3 nucleotide sequence: TGTGCCAGCAGCCCGAACCGACCGGGACTAGTATCGGCGACCCAGTACTTC. It encodes CASSPNRPGLVSATQYF.

This sequence joins TRBV9 and TRBJ1-2; 9 bases are shared with TRBD1. The CDR3 totals 17 residues. CDR1 is SGDLS, CDR2 YYNGEE, per germline. Germline trimming cut 0 bases from V and 4 bases from J; bases unmatched to any gene: 10. CDR3 loop: CASSVGSGQGPSYGYTF. CDR3 coding DNA: TGTGCCAGCAGCGTAGGGTCGGGACAGGGACCCTCCTATGGCTACACCTTC.

V usage is TRBV5-1 and J usage is TRBJ1-2; TRBD1 might be the D (5 bases). Trimming took off 3 bases at V and 2 bases at J, with 14 bases between the two ends. Looked up from germline, CDR1 is SGHRS and CDR2 is YFSETQ. This CDR3 contains 15 residues. The CDR3 bases are TGCGCCAGCAGCTCGGGGGGGGGTTCGAACTATGGCTACACCTTC. Protein product: CASSSGGGSNYGYTF.

The rearrangement links TRBV20-1 to TRBJ1-2; D possibly corresponds to TRBD1 (6 bases). Germline V lookup: CDR1 DFQATT, CDR2 SNEGSKA (reference sequence). This CDR3 comprises 11 residues. V lost 7 bases, J lost 6 bases, and 12 bases lay in between. The CDR3 loop reads CSVGQKHGYTF. The DNA of the CDR3 is TGCAGTGTTGGACAGAAACATGGCTACACCTTC.

The chain has TRBV6-1 and TRBJ1-1, with TRBD1 as a possible D gene (6 bases). This CDR3 has 13 residues. Trimming stripped 4 bases from V and 1 base from J, with 7 bases between. The germline V gene encodes CDR1 MNHNS and CDR2 SASEGT. DNA for the CDR3: TGTGCCAGCAGTGTGGGACAGAACACTGAAGCTTTCTTT. It codes for CASSVGQNTEAFF.